This T cell receptor (beta chain) derives from a study of CD8 T cells in Susac syndrome. Sequencing of TCR beta, carried out with a high-throughput approach, was applied to CD8+ and CD4+ T cells from the blood. Bulk CD8+ and CD4+ cells came from magnetic negative isolation; CD8+ TEMRA by FACS. Random hexamers were used to reverse transcribe the RNA input (roughly 0.5 to 1 ug). Amplification of the TCR beta CDR3 was carried out by immunoSEQ multiplex PCR, which spanned a total of 54 Vbeta and 13 Jbeta segments. MiXCR was run by TCRdb on the immunoSEQ multiplex PCR reads, yielding one entry per CDR3 protein. The sample holds fewer than 350,000 distinct CDR3 sequences, 65% to 90% seen once. This receptor was identified in a human donor with multiple sclerosis. The source material was CD8+ T cells from PBMCs.

The CDR3 sequence: CASSHAGSHEQYF. The CDR3 DNA follows: TGCGCCAGCAGCCATGCTGGCAGCCACGAGCAGTACTTC. The chain combines TRBV4-1 with TRBJ2-7; D not resolved. Trimming left V 3 bases short and J 5 bases short, with 11 bases between. Per germline, CDR1 MGHRA and CDR2 YSYEKL. The CDR3 sequence is 13 residues long.